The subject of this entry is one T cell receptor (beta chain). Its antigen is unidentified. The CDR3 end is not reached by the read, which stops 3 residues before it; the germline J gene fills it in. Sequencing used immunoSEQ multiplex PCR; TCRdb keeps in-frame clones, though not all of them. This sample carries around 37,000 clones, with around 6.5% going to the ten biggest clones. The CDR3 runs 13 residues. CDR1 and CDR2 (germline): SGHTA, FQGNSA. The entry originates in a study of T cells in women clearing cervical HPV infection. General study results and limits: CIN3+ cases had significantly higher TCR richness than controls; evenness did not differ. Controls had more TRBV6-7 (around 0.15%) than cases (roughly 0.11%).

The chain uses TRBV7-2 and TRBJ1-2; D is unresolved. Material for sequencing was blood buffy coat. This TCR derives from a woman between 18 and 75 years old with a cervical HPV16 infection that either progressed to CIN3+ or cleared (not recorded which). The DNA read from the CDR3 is TGTGCCAGCAGCCGGTGGGCGGACTTAGGC. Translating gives CASSRWADLG. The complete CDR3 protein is CASSRWADLGYTF.